A selection of T cell receptor beta chains follows, all from one sample in a study of blood T cell repertoires in COVID-19. The method was immunoSEQ multiplex PCR; TCRdb's version includes in-frame clones alone and lacks a portion of them. Of some 150,000 clones listed, 86% are singletons. The sequencing sample was made of peripheral blood. These receptors all stem from a woman of 80 years or more in a cohort sampled during active or convalescent COVID-19. Both conserved end residues are part of each CDR3. A D gene is named only where the DNA matches it firmly. Where a row states a size, it is once, few, many or the class of an expanded clone; other rows omit it.

clone size,D gene,V gene,J gene,CDR3 DNA,CDR3 protein
-,-,TRBV5-1,TRBJ1-5,TGCGCCAGCAGCGCCCGCGCCCCCGAGGGCCTGAGCAATCAGCCCCAGCATTTT,CASSARAPEGLSNQPQHF
-,-,TRBV7-8,TRBJ1-2,TGTGCCAGCAGTCCCCTTCGGGGCAGGGAGGGTTCGGGGGGCTACACCTTC,CASSPLRGREGSGGYTF
once,-,TRBV27,TRBJ1-2,TGTGCCAGCAGTTTAGGGGCAGGATCGGTTTCACATGGCTACACCTTC,CASSLGAGSVSHGYTF
once,TRBD1,TRBV19,TRBJ1-1,TGTGCCAGTATGGGACAGGGGAGCGCTTGGAACACTGAAGCTTTCTTT,CASMGQGSAWNTEAFF
-,TRBD1,TRBV7-8,TRBJ1-4,TGTGCCAGCAGCTTAGCGCGGGGGACAGGGAATGAAAAACTGTTTTTT,CASSLARGTGNEKLFF
-,TRBD1,TRBV19,TRBJ1-2,TGTGCCAGTAACCAATCCCCGACAGGGGTGTATGGCTACACCTTC,CASNQSPTGVYGYTF
-,-,TRBV25-1,TRBJ1-3,TGTGCCAGCAGCCCAACTGGAAACACCATATATTTT,CASSPTGNTIYF
-,TRBD2,TRBV27,TRBJ2-1,TGTGCCAGCAGTTTCACGGGGGAGGGGTCCTACAATGAGCAGTTCTTC,CASSFTGEGSYNEQFF
-,-,TRBV6-5,TRBJ1-4,TGTGCCAGCAGTTACTCGAGTGTCAGGGCGGGAGAAAAACTGTTTTTT,CASSYSSVRAGEKLFF
few,TRBD1,TRBV11-3,TRBJ1-6,TGTGCCAGCAGCTTAGCACTGGGGGACAGCTATAATTCACCCCTCCACTTT,CASSLALGDSYNSPLHF
-,TRBD1,TRBV11-2,TRBJ1-2,TGTGCCAGCAGCTCAAACAGGGGGCCTGGCTATGGCTACACCTTC,CASSSNRGPGYGYTF
-,-,TRBV5-6,TRBJ2-3,TGTGCCAGCAGCTTGGGAGGGAGGCCCACAGATACGCAGTATTTT,CASSLGGRPTDTQYF
-,TRBD1,TRBV28,TRBJ1-5,TGTGCCAGCAGTCCGGGGGACAGGGACAATCAGCCCCAGCATTTT,CASSPGDRDNQPQHF
-,-,TRBV18,TRBJ2-5,TGTGCCAGCTCACCAAGGACTTCCGTCCAAGAGACCCAGTACTTC,CASSPRTSVQETQYF
-,-,TRBV11-2,TRBJ1-1,TGTGCCTCAAGGGGGTACACTGAAGCTTTCTTT,CASRGYTEAFF
-,TRBD1,TRBV10-3,TRBJ2-7,TGTGCCATCAGTACCGGACAGGCGAAGCTCTACGAGCAGTACTTC,CAISTGQAKLYEQYF
-,-,TRBV9,TRBJ2-1,TGTGCCAGCAGCGAGAGCCCCAGAAAGGGACAATACAATGAGCAGTTCTTC,CASSESPRKGQYNEQFF
-,TRBD1,TRBV5-1,TRBJ1-6,TGCGCCAGCAGCTCCCAGGGACAGATAAGCAATTCACCCCTCCACTTT,CASSSQGQISNSPLHF
once,TRBD1,TRBV28,TRBJ2-1,TGTGCCAGCAGTTCCACAGGGGGCAGGGATGAGCAGTTCTTC,CASSSTGGRDEQFF
-,TRBD1,TRBV10-3,TRBJ2-1,TGTGCCATCAGTGCACGACAGGGTACGATCAATGAGCAGTTCTTC,CAISARQGTINEQFF
once,-,TRBV7-2,TRBJ1-5,TGTGCCAGCAGCTCCTTCAATCAGCCCCAGCATTTT,CASSSFNQPQHF
-,-,TRBV19,TRBJ1-3,TGTGCCAGTAGAAGGACCGGGGGTGGAAACACCATATATTTT,CASRRTGGGNTIYF
-,TRBD1,TRBV5-1,TRBJ2-5,TGCGCCAGCAGCTCACAGGGGTACCAAGAGACCCAGTACTTC,CASSSQGYQETQYF
-,-,TRBV10-3,TRBJ2-7,TGTGCCATCAGTGAACTAGGGGGGGCCTACGAGCAGTACTTC,CAISELGGAYEQYF
few,-,TRBV5-4,TRBJ2-2,TGTGCCAGCAGCCGGGACATTAGGAACACCGGGGAGCTGTTTTTT,CASSRDIRNTGELFF
-,-,TRBV5-1,TRBJ1-2,TGCGCCAGCAGATCGGAGGCAGGGGCTTACGGCTACACCTTC,CASRSEAGAYGYTF
-,-,TRBV30,TRBJ1-2,TGTGCCTGGAGTGTACCGGGGGAATCCTATGGCTACACCTTC,CAWSVPGESYGYTF
-,TRBD2,TRBV24-1,TRBJ2-1,TGTGCCACCAGTGATCGGACTAGCGGGAGTGATGAGCAGTTCTTC,CATSDRTSGSDEQFF
-,-,TRBV19,TRBJ1-6,TGTGCCAGTAGTCTTGACTCCTACTCCTCCTATAATTCACCCCTCCACTTT,CASSLDSYSSYNSPLHF
-,TRBD1,TRBV5-1,TRBJ2-1,TGCGCCAGCAGTAAAACGAGTGGCAGGGGGCTATACAATGAGCAGTTCTTC,CASSKTSGRGLYNEQFF
-,-,TRBV24-1,TRBJ1-5,TGTGCCACCAGTGATCCCGGACAGAACAATCAGCCCCAGCATTTT,CATSDPGQNNQPQHF
-,-,TRBV19,TRBJ1-1,TGTGCCAGTAGTAAAACAGGGTTAGGGAACACTGAAGCTTTCTTT,CASSKTGLGNTEAFF
-,-,TRBV19,TRBJ1-5,TGTGCCAGTAGTACCCACAGGGCGCCCCAGCATTTT,CASSTHRAPQHF
-,TRBD1,TRBV2,TRBJ1-5,TGTGCCAGCAGCGGACAGGATAATCAGCCCCAGCATTTT,CASSGQDNQPQHF
-,TRBD1,TRBV19,TRBJ1-6,TGTGCCAGTATGACCGACAGGGTGAATTCACCCCTCCACTTT,CASMTDRVNSPLHF
-,-,TRBV3-1/TRBV3-2,TRBJ1-1,TGTGCCAGCAGCCAAGATCCCTTACAGGCTTTCTTT,CASSQDPLQAFF
many,TRBD2,TRBV5-8,TRBJ2-1,TGTGCCATCTCGGGGGGGACTACATACTACAATGAGCAGTTCTTC,CAISGGTTYYNEQFF
-,-,TRBV9,TRBJ2-1,TGTGCCAGCAGCGTAAGATCTACCCTCTCCTACAATGAGCAGTTCTTC,CASSVRSTLSYNEQFF
-,TRBD1,TRBV3-1/TRBV3-2,TRBJ2-3,TGTGCCAGCAGCGCCTCCGGGACAGGGTTTACGCAGTATTTT,CASSASGTGFTQYF
once,-,TRBV29-1,TRBJ1-2,TGCAGCGTTGAAGGTACGACAGATTATGGCTACACCTTC,CSVEGTTDYGYTF
few,TRBD1,TRBV2,TRBJ2-3,TGTGCCAGTATCTGGGGACAGGGAGGCACAGATACGCAGTATTTT,CASIWGQGGTDTQYF
-,TRBD2,TRBV11-3,TRBJ2-7,TGTGCCAGCAGCTATCAGACTAGCGGGGTCTACGAGCAGTACTTC,CASSYQTSGVYEQYF
few,-,TRBV2,TRBJ1-1,TGTGCCAGCAGTCCAGGACAGTACACTGAAGCTTTCTTT,CASSPGQYTEAFF
-,-,TRBV5-6,TRBJ1-5,TGTGCCAGCAGCTTAGACAGAAGCAATCAGCCCCAGCATTTT,CASSLDRSNQPQHF
-,TRBD1,TRBV30,TRBJ1-1,TGTGCCTGGAGTGCCTACAGGGGGGTGGGGATGAACACTGAAGCTTTCTTT,CAWSAYRGVGMNTEAFF
-,-,TRBV27,TRBJ1-2,TGTGCCAGCAGGCAGTCGGCGGCTAACTATGGCTACACCTTC,CASRQSAANYGYTF
-,-,TRBV5-1,TRBJ2-2,TGCGCCAGCAGCTTGGAAACCTCGTCAGGGTCTATCGCCGGGGAGCTGTTTTTT,CASSLETSSGSIAGELFF
-,-,TRBV7-2,TRBJ1-5,TGTGCCAGCAGCCCGGACAGTCTTGGCAATCAGCCCCAGCATTTT,CASSPDSLGNQPQHF
-,TRBD1,TRBV28,TRBJ1-5,TGTGCCAGCAGTTTACAGAAGACAGGGGTCAGGCAGCCCCAGCATTTT,CASSLQKTGVRQPQHF
-,-,TRBV30,TRBJ1-5,TGTGCCTGGAGTGTCAGGGGCAATCAGCCCCAGCATTTT,CAWSVRGNQPQHF
-,-,TRBV5-8,TRBJ1-1,TGTGCCAGCAGCCGGGGGTCCACTGAAGCTTTCTTT,CASSRGSTEAFF
-,-,TRBV24-1,TRBJ2-4,TGTGCCACCAGTGATTCGATCGGGGGTAACATTCAGTACTTC,CATSDSIGGNIQYF
-,-,TRBV6-5,TRBJ2-6,TGTGCCAGCAGAGACTTATCTGGGGCCAACGTCCTGACTTTC,CASRDLSGANVLTF
few,TRBD1,TRBV20-1,TRBJ2-6,TGCAGTGCTAGTACCGGGACAGCATTCTCTGGGGCCAACGTCCTGACTTTC,CSASTGTAFSGANVLTF
-,-,TRBV9,TRBJ1-2,TGTGCCAGCAGCCCCCATTCGGCAGGGAGGTTATATGGCTACACCTTC,CASSPHSAGRLYGYTF